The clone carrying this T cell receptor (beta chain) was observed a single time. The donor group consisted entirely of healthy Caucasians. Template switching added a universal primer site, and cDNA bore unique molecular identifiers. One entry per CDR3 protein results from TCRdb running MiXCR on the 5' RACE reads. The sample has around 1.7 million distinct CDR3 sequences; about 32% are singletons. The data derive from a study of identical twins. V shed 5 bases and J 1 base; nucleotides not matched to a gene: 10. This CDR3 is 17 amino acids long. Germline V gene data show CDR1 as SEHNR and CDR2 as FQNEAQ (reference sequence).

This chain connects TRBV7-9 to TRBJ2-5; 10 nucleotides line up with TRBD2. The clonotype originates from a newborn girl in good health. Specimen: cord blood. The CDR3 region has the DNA TGTGCCAGCAGCCCCGGAGGGGGACTAGCGCCCCAAGAGACCCAGTACTTC. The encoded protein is CASSPGGGLAPQETQYF. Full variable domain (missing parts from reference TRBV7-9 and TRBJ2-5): DTGVSQNPRHKITKRGQNVTFRCDPISEHNRLYWYRQTLGQGPEFLTYFQNEAQLEKSRLLSDRFSAERPKGSFSTLEIQRTEQGDSAMYLCASSPGGGLAPQETQYFGPGTRLLVL.